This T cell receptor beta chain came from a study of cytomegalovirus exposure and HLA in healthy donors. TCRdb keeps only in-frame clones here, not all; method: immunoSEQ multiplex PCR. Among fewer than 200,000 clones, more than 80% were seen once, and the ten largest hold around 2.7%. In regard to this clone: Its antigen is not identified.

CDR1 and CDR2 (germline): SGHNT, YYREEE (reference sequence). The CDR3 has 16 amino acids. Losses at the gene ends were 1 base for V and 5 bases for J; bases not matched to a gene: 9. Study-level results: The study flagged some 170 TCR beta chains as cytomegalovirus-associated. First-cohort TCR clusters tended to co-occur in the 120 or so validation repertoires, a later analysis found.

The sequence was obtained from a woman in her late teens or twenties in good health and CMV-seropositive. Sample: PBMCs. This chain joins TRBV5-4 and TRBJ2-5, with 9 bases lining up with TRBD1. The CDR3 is CASSLSGTGRVETQYF. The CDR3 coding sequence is TGTGCCAGCAGCTTGTCCGGGACAGGGAGGGTGGAGACCCAGTACTTC.